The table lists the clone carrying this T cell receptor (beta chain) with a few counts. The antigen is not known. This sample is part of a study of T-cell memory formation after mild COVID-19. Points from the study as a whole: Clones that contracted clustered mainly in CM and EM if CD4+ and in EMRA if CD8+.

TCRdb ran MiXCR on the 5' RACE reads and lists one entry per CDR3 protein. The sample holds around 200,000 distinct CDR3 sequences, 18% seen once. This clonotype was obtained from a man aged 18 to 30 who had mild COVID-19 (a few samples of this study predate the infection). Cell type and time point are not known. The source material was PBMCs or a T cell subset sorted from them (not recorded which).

The CDR3: CASSLDRGAYNEQFF. CDR3 nucleotide sequence: TGTGCCAGCAGCTTAGACAGGGGGGCCTACAATGAGCAGTTCTTC. V usage is TRBV7-2 and J usage is TRBJ2-1; 8 nucleotides line up with TRBD1. V was pared by 1 base and J by 2 bases, with 1 base of the junction left unmatched. Germline loops: CDR1 SGHTA, CDR2 FQGNSA. The CDR3 has 15 amino acids. Drawing the rest from reference TRBV7-2 and TRBJ2-1, the complete variable domain is GAGVSQSPSNKVTEKGKDVELRCDPISGHTALYWYRQSLGQGLEFLIYFQGNSAPDKSGLPSDRFSAERTGGSVSTLTIQRTQQEDSAVYLCASSLDRGAYNEQFFGPGTRLTVL.